This T cell receptor beta chain was profiled in a study of blood T cell repertoires in COVID-19. In the study overall: The cDNA or gDNA used as material had been derived from T cells, B-cell-depleted T cells, or PBMCs.

This CDR3 comprises 14 residues. Trimming left V 5 bases short and J 3 bases short, with 14 bases between. From germline, CDR1 is PRHDT and CDR2 FYEKMQ (reference sequence). Living in 24 US areas, the participants were between roughly 18 and 89 years of age. Participants' reported clinical history set cohort assignment. In the original processing: Reference gene primer amplification in the assay estimated nucleated cell counts. Produced via immunoSEQ multiplex PCR; TCRdb's table is partial and in-frame only. V, J and clone size are those of that table, while D and trimming were read from the DNA. The profile shows about 440,000 clones, 70% to 90% of them singletons.

This chain joins TRBV13 and TRBJ2-7; D remains ambiguous. Sequenced sample: PBMCs or T cells enriched from blood (not recorded which). The sequence was collected from a young woman with acute COVID-19. In DNA, the CDR3 is TGTGCCAGCAGCCCCGGTAGCCAGAGCTACGAGCAGTACTTC. As protein: CASSPGSQSYEQYF.